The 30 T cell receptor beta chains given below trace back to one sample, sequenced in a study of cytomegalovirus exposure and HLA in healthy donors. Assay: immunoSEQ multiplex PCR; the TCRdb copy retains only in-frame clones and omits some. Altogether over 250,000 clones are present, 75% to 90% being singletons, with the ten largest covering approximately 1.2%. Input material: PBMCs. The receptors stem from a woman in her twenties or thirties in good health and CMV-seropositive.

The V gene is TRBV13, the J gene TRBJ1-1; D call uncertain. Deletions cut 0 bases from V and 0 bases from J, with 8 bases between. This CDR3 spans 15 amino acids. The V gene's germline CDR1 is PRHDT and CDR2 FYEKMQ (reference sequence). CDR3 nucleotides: TGTGCCAGCAGCTTAGGCGGTAGGATGAACACTGAAGCTTTCTTT. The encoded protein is CASSLGGRMNTEAFF.

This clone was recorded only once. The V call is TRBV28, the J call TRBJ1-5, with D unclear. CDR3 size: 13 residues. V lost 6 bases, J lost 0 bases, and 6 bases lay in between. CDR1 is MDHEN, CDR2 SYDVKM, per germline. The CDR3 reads CASSVNSNQPQHF. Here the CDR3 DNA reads TGTGCCAGCAGCGTTAATAGCAATCAGCCCCAGCATTTT.

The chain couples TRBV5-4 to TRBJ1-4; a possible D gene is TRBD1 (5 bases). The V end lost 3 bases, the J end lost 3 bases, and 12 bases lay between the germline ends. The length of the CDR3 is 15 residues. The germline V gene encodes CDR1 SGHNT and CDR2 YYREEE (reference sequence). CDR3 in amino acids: CASSWTGTSNEKLFF. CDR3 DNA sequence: TGTGCCAGCAGCTGGACCGGGACCTCTAATGAAAAACTGTTTTTT.

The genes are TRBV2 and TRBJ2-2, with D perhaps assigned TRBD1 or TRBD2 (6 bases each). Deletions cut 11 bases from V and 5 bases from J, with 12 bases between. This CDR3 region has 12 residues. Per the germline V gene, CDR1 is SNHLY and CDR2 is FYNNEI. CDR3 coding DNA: TGTGCCCTAGGGGGGCGAACCGGGGAGCTGTTTTTT. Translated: CALGGRTGELFF.

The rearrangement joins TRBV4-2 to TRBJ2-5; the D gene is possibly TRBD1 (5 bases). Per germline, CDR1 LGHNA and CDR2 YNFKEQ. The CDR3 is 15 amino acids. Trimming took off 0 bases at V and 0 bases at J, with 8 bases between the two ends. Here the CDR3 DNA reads TGTGCCAGCAGCCAAGATAAGGGGAACCAAGAGACCCAGTACTTC. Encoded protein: CASSQDKGNQETQYF.

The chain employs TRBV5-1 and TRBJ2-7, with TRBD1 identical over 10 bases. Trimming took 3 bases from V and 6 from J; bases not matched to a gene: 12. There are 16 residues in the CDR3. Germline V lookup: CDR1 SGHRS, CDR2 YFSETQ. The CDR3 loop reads CASSSLPRDRGIEQYF. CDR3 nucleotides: TGCGCCAGCAGCTCTTTACCCCGGGACAGGGGCATCGAGCAGTACTTC.

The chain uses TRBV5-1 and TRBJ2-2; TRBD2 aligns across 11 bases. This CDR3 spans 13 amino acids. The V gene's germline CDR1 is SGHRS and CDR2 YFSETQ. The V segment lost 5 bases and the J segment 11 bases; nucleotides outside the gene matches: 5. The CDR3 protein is CASRLAGGRELFF. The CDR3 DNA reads TGCGCCAGCAGATTAGCGGGGGGGCGAGAGCTGTTTTTT. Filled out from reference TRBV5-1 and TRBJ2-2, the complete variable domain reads KAGVTQTPRYLIKTRGQQVTLSCSPISGHRSVSWYQQTPGQGLQFLFEYFSETQRNKGNFPGRFSGRQFSNSRSEMNVSTLELGDSALYLCASRLAGGRELFFGEGSRLTVL.

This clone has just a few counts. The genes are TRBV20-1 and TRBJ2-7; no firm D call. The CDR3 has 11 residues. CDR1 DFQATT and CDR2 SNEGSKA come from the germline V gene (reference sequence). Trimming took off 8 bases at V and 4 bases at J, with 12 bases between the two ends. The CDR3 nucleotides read TGCAGTTTGCCTTATGGGTACGAGCAGTACTTC. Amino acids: CSLPYGYEQYF.

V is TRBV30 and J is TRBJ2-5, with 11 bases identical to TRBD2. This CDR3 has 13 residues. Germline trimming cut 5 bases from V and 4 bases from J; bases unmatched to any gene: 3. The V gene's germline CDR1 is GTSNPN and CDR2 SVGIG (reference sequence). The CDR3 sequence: CAWAGTSGETQYF. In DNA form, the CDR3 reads TGTGCCTGGGCCGGGACTAGCGGAGAGACCCAGTACTTC.

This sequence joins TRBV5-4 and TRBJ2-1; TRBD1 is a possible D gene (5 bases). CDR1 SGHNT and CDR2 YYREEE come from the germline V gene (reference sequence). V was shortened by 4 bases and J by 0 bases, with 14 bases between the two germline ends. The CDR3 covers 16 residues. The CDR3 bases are TGTGCCAGCAGCCCCCGTACAGGCGACTCCTACAATGAGCAGTTCTTC. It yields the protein CASSPRTGDSYNEQFF.

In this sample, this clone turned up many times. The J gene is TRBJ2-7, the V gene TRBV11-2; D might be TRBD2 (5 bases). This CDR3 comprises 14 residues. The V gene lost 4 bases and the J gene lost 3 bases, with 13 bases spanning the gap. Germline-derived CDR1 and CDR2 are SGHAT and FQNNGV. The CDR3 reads CASSSVLGLYEQYF. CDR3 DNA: TGTGCCAGCAGCTCCGTTCTTGGACTCTACGAGCAGTACTTC.

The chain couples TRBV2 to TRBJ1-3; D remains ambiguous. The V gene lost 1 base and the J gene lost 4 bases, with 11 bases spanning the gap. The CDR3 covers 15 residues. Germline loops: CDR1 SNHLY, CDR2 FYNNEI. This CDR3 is CASSEGRLRGNTIYF. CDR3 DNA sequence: TGTGCCAGCAGTGAAGGAAGGCTTAGGGGAAACACCATATATTTT.

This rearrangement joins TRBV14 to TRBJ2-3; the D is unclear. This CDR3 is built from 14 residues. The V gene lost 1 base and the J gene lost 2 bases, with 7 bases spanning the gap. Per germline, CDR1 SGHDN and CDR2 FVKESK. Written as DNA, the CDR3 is TGTGCCAGCAGCCAAGTCAGATTCACAGATACGCAGTATTTT. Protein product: CASSQVRFTDTQYF. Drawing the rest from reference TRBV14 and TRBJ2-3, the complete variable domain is EAGVTQFPSHSVIEKGQTVTLRCDPISGHDNLYWYRRVMGKEIKFLLHFVKESKQDESGMPNNRFLAERTGGTYSTLKVQPAELEDSGVYFCASSQVRFTDTQYFGPGTRLTVL.

The CDR3 sequence is CASSPIRLAGGRTDTQYF. The CDR3 coding sequence is TGTGCCAGCTCACCAATTAGACTAGCGGGAGGGCGGACAGATACGCAGTATTTT. The chain carries TRBV18 and TRBJ2-3; TRBD2 matches 14 bases. Germline V CDR1 and CDR2: KGHSH, LQKENI. CDR3 length equals 18 residues. V gave up 2 bases and J gave up 3 bases; unmatched junction bases: 7.

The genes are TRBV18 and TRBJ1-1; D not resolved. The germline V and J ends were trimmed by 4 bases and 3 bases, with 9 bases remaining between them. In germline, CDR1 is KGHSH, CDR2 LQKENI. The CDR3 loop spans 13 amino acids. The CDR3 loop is CASSLSIDTEAFF. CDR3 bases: TGTGCCAGCTCACTCTCGATTGACACTGAAGCTTTCTTT.

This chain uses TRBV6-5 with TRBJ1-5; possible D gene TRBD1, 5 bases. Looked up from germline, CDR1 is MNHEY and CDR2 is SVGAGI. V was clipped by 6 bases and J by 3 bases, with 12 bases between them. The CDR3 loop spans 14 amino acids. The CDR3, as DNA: TGTGCCAGCAGCTTCGGACAACTCAATCAGCCCCAGCATTTT. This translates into CASSFGQLNQPQHF.

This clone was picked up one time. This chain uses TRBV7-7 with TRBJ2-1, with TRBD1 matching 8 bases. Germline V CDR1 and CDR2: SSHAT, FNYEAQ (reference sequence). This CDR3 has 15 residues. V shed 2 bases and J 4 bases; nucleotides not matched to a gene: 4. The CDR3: CASSLITGGYNEQFF. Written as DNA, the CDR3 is TGTGCCAGCAGCTTAATTACAGGGGGATACAATGAGCAGTTCTTC.

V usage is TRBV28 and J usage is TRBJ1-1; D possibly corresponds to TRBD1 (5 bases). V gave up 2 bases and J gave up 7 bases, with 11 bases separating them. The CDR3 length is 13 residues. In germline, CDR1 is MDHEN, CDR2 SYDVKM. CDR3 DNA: TGTGCCAGCAGTTTACAGGGAAGGGGTGAAGCTTTCTTT. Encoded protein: CASSLQGRGEAFF.

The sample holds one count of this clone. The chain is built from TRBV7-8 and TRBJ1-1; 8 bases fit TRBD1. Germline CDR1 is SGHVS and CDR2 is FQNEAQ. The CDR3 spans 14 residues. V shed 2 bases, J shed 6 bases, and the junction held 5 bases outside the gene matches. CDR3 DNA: TGTGCCAGCAGCTTAAGGGGACAGGTCCCTGAAGCTTTCTTT. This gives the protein CASSLRGQVPEAFF.

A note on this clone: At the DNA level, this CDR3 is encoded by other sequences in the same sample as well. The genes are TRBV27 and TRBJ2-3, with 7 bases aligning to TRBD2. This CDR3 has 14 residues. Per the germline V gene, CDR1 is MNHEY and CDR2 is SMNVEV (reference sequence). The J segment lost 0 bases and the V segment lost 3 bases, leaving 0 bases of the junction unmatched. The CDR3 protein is CASSLRGSTDTQYF. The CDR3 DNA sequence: TGTGCCAGCAGTTTGCGGGGGAGCACAGATACGCAGTATTTT.

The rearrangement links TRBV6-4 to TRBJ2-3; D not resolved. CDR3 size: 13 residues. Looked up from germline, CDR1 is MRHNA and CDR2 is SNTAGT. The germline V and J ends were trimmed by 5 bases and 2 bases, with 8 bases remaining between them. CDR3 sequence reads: CASSLKDTDTQYF. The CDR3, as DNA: TGTGCCAGCAGTTTAAAAGACACAGATACGCAGTATTTT.

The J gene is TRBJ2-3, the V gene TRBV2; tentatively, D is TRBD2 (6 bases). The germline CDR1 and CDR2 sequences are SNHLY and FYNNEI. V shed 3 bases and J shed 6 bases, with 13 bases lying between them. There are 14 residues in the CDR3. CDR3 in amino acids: CASSDWPSDDTQYF. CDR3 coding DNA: TGTGCCAGCAGTGATTGGCCTAGCGATGATACGCAGTATTTT.

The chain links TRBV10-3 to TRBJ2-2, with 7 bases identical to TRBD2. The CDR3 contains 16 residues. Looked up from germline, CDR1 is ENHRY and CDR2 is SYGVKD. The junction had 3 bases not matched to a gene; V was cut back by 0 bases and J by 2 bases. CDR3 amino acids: CAISESSGHNTGELFF. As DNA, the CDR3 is TGTGCCATCAGTGAGTCTAGCGGGCATAACACCGGGGAGCTGTTTTTT.

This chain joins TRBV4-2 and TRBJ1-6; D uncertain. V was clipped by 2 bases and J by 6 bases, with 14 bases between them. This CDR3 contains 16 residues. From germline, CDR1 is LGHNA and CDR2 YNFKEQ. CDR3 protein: CASSQQNPGGNSPLHF. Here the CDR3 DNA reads TGTGCCAGCAGCCAACAGAATCCCGGAGGTAATTCACCCCTCCACTTT.

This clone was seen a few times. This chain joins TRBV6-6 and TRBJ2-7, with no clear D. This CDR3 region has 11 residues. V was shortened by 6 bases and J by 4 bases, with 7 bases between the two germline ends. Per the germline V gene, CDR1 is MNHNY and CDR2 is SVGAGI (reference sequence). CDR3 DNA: TGTGCCAGCAGGGATGCTTACGAGCAGTACTTC. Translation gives CASRDAYEQYF.

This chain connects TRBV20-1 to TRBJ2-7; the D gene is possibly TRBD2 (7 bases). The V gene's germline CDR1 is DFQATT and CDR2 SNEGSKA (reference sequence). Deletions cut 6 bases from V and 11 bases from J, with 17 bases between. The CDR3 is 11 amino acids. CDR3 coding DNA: TGCAGTGCACGAGTGGGGGGGCCAAAGTACTTC. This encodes CSARVGGPKYF.

As DNA, the CDR3 is TGTGCCAGCAGCAATAGCAGGGTGTCGTCGAGTATGTACAATGAGCAGTTCTTC. It yields the protein CASSNSRVSSSMYNEQFF. The chain employs TRBV7-2 and TRBJ2-1; perhaps TRBD1 as D (5 bases). The germline gives CDR1 SGHTA, CDR2 FQGNSA. This CDR3 region has 18 residues. The ends were cut back, 5 bases at V and 4 bases at J, with 24 bases in the middle.

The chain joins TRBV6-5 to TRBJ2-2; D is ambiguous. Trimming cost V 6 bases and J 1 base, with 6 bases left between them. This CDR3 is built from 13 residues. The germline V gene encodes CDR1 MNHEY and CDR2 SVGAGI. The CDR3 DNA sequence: TGTGCCAGCAGATACAAGAACACCGGGGAGCTGTTTTTT. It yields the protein CASRYKNTGELFF.

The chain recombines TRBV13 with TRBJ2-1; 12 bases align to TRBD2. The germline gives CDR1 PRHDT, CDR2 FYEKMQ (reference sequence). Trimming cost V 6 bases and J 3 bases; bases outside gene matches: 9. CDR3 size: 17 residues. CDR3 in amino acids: CASSSLAGGPNYNEQFF. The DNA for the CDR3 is TGTGCCAGCAGTTCACTAGCGGGAGGACCAAACTACAATGAGCAGTTCTTC.

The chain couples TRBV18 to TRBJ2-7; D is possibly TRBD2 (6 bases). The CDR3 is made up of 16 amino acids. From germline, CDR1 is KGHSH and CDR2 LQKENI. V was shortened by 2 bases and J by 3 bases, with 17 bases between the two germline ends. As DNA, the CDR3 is TGTGCCAGCTCACCATTAGCCGGGACGGGAGTCTACGAGCAGTACTTC. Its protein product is CASSPLAGTGVYEQYF.